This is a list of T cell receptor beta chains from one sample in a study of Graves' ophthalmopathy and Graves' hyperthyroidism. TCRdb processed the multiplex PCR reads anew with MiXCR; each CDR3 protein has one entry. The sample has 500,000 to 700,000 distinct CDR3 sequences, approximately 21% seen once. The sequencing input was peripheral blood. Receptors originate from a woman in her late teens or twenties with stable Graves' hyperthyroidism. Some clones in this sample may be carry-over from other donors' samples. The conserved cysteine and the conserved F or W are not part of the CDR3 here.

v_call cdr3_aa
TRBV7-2 ASSLGRRVNQPQH
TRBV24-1 ATSDNPYEPQH
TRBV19 ATFGRPLGTEAF
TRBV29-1 SVDLADYGYT
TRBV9 ASSVGGAGQPQH
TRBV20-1 SATLLVGGGLSSEKQY
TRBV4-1 ASSQGYRGDYEQY
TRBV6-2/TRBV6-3 ASSPRGGGVEKTQY
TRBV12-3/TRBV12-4 ASSRGQFEAF
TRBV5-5 ASSLSGSLGYEQY
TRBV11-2 ASSSIKGGTEAF
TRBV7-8 ASSTRQGQDTEAF
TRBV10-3 AISASGGATEAF
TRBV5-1 ASSLITGPYEQY
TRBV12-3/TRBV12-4 ASSLGSWETTEAF
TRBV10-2 ATAAGASYEQY
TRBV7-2 ASSRRAMINYGYT
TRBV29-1 SVGTGGGVSEAF
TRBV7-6 ASSLGLRYEQY
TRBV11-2 ASSLDREAPQH
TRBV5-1 ASSLGTGTEQETQY
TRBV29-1 SVERDRETQY
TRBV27 ASRIGSNTEAF
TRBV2 ASRREAKNIQY
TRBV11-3 ASSSGIGGELF
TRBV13 ASSLGGHPNTGELF
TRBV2 ASRDRGIGGELF
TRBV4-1 ASSQERGGGYEQY
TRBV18 ASSPPADQETQY
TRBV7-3 ASSSSGGKAF
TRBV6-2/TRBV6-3 ASGPRSAGEAF
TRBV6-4 ASSEDYTGELF
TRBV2 ARGGGGTEAF